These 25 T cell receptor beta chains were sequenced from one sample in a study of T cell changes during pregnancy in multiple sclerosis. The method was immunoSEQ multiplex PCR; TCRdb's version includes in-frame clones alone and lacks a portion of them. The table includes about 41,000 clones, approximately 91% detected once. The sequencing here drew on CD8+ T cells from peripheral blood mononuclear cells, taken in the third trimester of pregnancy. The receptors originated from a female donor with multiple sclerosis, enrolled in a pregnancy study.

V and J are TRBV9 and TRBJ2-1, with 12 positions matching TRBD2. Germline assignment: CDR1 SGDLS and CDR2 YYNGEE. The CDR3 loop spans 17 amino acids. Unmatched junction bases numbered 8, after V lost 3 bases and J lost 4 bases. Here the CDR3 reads CASSGILAGGEYNEQFF. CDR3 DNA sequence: TGTGCCAGCAGCGGAATCCTAGCGGGGGGGGAATACAATGAGCAGTTCTTC.

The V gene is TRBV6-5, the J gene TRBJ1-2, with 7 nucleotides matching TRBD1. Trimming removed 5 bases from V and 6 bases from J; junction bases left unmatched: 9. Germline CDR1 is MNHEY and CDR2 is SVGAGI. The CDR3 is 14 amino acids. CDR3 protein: CASSPLTTGHGYTF. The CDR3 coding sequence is TGTGCCAGCAGTCCCCTTACGACAGGGCATGGCTACACCTTC.

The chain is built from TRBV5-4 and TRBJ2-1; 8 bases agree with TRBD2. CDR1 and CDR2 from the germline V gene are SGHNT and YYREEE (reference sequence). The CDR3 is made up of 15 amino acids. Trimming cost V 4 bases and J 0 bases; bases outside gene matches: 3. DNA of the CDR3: TGTGCCAGCAGCACCGGGGGGGGCTCCTACAATGAGCAGTTCTTC. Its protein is CASSTGGGSYNEQFF.

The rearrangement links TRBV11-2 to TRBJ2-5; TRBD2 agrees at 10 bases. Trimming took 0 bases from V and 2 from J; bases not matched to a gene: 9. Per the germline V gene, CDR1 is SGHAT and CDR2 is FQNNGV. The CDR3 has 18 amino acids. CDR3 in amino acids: CASSLDSGGLALQETQYF. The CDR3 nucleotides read TGTGCCAGCAGCTTAGATTCGGGGGGACTAGCGCTGCAAGAGACCCAGTACTTC.

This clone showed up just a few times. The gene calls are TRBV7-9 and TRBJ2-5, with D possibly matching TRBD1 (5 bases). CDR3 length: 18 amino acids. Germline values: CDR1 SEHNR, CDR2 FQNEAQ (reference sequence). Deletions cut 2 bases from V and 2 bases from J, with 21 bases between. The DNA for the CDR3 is TGTGCCAGCAGCTTATTGCCCAGGGCGTATGTGATACAAGAGACCCAGTACTTC. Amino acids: CASSLLPRAYVIQETQYF. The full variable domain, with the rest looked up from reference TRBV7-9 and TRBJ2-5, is DTGVSQNPRHKITKRGQNVTFRCDPISEHNRLYWYRQTLGQGPEFLTYFQNEAQLEKSRLLSDRFSAERPKGSFSTLEIQRTEQGDSAMYLCASSLLPRAYVIQETQYFGPGTRLLVL.

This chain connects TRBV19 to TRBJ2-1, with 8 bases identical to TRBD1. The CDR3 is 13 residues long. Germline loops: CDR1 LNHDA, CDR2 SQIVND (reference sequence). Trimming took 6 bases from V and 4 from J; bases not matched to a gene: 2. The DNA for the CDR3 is TGTGCCAGTAGGGGGACAGGTTACAATGAGCAGTTCTTC. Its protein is CASRGTGYNEQFF.

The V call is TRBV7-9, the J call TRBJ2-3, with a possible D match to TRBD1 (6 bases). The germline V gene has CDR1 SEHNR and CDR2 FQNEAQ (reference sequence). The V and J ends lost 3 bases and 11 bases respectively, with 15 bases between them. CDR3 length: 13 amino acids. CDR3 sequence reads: CASSFSQGQGQYF. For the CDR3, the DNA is TGTGCCAGCAGCTTTTCACAGGGCCAGGGGCAGTATTTT.

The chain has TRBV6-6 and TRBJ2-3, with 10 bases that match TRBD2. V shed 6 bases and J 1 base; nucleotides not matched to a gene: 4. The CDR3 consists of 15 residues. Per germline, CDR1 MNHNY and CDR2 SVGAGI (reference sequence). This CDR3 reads CASSDLAGGTDTQYF. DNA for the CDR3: TGTGCCAGCAGCGACCTAGCGGGGGGCACAGATACGCAGTATTTT.

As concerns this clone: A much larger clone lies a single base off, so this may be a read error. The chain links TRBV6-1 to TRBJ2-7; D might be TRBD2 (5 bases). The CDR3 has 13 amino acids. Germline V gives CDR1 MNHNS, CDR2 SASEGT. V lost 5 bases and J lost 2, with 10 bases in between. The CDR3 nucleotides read TGTGCCAGCAGTTTAGAGGGTACCTACGAGCAGTACTTC. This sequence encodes CASSLEGTYEQYF.

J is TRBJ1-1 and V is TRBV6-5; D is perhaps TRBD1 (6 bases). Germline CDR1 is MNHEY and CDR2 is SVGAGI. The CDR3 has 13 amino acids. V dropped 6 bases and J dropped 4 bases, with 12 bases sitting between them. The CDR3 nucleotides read TGTGCCAGCAGCCTCACAGGGAGCACTGAAGCTTTCTTT. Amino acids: CASSLTGSTEAFF.

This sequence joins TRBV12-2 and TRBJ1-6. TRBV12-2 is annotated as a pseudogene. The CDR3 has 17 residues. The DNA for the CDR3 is TGTGCAAGTCGCTTAGAGGTAGGTAGGAGCGGGGATTCACCCCTCCACTTT. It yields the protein CASRLEVGRSGDSPLHF.

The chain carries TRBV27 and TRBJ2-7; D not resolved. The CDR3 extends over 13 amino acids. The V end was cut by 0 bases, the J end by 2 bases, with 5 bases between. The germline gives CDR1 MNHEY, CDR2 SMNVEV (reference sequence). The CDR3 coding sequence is TGTGCCAGCAGTTTATCACATACCTACGAGCAGTACTTC. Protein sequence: CASSLSHTYEQYF.

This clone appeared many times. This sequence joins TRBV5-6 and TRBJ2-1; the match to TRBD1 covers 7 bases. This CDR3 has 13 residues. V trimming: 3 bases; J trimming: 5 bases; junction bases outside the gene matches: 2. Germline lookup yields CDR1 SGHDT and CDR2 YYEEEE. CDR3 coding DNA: TGTGCCAGCAGCTGGGACAGAGACAATGAGCAGTTCTTC. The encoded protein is CASSWDRDNEQFF.

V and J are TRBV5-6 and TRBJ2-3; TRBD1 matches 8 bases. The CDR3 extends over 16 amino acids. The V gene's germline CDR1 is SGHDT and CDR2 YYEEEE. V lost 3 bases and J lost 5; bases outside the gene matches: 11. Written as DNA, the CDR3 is TGTGCCAGCAGCTCGACAGGGGAGGCCGCAATAGATACGCAGTATTTT. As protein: CASSSTGEAAIDTQYF. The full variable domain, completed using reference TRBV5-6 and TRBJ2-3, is DAGVTQSPTHLIKTRGQQVTLRCSPKSGHDTVSWYQQALGQGPQFIFQYYEEEERQRGNFPDRFSGHQFPNYSSELNVNALLLGDSALYLCASSSTGEAAIDTQYFGPGTRLTVL.

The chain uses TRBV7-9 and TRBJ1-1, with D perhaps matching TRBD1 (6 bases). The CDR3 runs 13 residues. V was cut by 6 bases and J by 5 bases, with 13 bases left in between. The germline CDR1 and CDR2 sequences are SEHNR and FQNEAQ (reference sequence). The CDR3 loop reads CASSPDRKTEAFF. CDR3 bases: TGTGCCAGCAGTCCAGACAGGAAGACTGAAGCTTTCTTT.

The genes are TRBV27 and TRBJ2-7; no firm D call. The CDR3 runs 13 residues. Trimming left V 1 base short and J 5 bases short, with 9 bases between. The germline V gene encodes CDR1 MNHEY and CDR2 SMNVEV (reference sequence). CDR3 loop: CASSLFLGDEQYF. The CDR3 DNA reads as TGTGCCAGCAGTTTATTTCTAGGCGACGAGCAGTACTTC.

The CDR3 region has the DNA TGTGCCAGCAGTCTGGGGACAGGGAATAACGAGCAGTACTTC. Amino acids: CASSLGTGNNEQYF. The chain couples TRBV9 to TRBJ2-7; 9 bases match TRBD1. The junction had 8 bases not matched to a gene; V was cut back by 5 bases and J by 5 bases. Germline V lookup: CDR1 SGDLS, CDR2 YYNGEE. CDR3 length: 14 residues. The variable domain in full, with the rest retrieved from reference TRBV9 and TRBJ2-7, is DSGVTQTPKHLITATGQRVTLRCSPRSGDLSVYWYQQSLDQGLQFLIQYYNGEERAKGNILERFSAQQFPDLHSELNLSSLELGDSALYFCASSLGTGNNEQYFGPGTRLTVT.

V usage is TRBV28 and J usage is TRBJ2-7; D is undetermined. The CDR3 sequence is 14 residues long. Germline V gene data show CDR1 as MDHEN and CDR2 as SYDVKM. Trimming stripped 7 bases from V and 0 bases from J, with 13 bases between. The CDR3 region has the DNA TGTGCCAGCACCTTAGCCCCCAGCTCCTACGAGCAGTACTTC. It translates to CASTLAPSSYEQYF.

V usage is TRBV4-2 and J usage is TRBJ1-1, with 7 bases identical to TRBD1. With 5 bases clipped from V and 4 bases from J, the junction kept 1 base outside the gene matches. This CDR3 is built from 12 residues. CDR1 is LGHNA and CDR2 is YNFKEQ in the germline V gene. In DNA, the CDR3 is TGTGCCAGCAGCGCAGGGGGCACTGAAGCTTTCTTT. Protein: CASSAGGTEAFF.

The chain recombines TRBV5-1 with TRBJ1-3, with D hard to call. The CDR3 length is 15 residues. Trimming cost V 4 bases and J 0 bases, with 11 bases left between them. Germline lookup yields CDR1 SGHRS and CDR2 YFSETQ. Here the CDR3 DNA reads TGCGCCAGCAGCCCGTCTCTCTACTCTGGAAACACCATATATTTT. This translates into CASSPSLYSGNTIYF.

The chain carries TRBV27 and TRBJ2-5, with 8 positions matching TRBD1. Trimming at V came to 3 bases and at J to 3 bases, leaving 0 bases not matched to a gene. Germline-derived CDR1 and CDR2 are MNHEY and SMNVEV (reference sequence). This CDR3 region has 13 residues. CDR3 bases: TGTGCCAGCAGTTTGGACAGGGAAGAGACCCAGTACTTC. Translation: CASSLDREETQYF.

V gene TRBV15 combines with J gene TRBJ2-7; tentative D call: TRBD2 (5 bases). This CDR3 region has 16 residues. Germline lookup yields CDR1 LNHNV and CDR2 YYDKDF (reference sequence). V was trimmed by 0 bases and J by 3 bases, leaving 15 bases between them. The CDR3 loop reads CATSRDWSSADYEQYF. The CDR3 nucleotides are TGTGCCACCAGCAGAGATTGGAGTAGCGCCGACTACGAGCAGTACTTC.

In nucleotides, the CDR3 is TGCGCCAGCAGACCAAGGAGGGTGGAGCCCCAGCATTTT. Translation gives CASRPRRVEPQHF. The chain recombines TRBV23-1 with TRBJ1-5; D ambiguous. TRBV23-1 carries the ORF label, with uncertain function. The CDR3 is made up of 13 amino acids. V shed 6 bases and J shed 8 bases, with 14 bases lying between them.

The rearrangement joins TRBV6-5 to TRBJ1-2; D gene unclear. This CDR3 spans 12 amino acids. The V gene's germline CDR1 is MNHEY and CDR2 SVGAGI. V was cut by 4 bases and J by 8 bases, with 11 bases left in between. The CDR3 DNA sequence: TGTGCCAGCAGTTTGTACGGGGAGGGCTACACCTTC. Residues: CASSLYGEGYTF.

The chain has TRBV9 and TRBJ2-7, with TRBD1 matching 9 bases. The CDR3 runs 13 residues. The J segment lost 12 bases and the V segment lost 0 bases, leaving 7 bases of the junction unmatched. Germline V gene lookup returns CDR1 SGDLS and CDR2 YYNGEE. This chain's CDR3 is CASSVVGTGLRYF. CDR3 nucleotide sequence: TGTGCCAGCAGCGTAGTCGGGACAGGGCTGAGGTACTTC.